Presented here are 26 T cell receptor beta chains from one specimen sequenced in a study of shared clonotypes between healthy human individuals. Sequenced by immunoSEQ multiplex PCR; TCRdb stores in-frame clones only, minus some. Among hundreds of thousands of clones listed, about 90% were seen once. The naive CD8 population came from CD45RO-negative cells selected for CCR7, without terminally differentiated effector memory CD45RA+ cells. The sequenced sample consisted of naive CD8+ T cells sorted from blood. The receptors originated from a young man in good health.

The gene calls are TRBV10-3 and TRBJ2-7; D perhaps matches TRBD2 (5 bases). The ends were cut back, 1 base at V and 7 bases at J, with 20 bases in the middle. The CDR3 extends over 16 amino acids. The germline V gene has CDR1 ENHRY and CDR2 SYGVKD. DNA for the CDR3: TGTGCCATCAGTGAGTTTCATGGCCGAGGGTATGAGGAGCAGTACTTC. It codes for CAISEFHGRGYEEQYF.

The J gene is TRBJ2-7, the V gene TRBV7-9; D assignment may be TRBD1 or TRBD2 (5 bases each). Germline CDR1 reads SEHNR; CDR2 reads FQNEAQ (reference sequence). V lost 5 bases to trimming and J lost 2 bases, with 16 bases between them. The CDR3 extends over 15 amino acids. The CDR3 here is CASSGGRAPAYEQYF. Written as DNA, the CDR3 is TGTGCCAGCAGCGGGGGACGAGCGCCTGCCTACGAGCAGTACTTC.

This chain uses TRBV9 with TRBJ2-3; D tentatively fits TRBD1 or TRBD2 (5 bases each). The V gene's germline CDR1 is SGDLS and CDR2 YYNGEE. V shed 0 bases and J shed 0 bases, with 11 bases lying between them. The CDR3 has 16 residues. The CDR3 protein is CASSVEGSGSTDTQYF. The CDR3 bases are TGTGCCAGCAGCGTAGAGGGGAGCGGAAGCACAGATACGCAGTATTTT. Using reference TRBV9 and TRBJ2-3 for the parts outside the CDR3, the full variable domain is DSGVTQTPKHLITATGQRVTLRCSPRSGDLSVYWYQQSLDQGLQFLIQYYNGEERAKGNILERFSAQQFPDLHSELNLSSLELGDSALYFCASSVEGSGSTDTQYFGPGTRLTVL.

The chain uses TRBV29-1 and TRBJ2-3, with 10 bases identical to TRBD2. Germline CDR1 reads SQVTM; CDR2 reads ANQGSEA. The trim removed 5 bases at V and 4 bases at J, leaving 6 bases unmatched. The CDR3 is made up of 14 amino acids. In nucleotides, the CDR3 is TGCAGCGTTTACGCTAGCGGGAGCCCAGATACGCAGTATTTT. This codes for CSVYASGSPDTQYF.

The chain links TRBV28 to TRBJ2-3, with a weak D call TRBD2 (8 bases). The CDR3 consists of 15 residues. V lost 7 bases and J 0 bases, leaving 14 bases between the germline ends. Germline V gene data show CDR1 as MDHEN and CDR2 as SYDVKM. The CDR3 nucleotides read TGTGCCAGCAAGCGGGGGACAGACAGCACAGATACGCAGTATTTT. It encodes CASKRGTDSTDTQYF.

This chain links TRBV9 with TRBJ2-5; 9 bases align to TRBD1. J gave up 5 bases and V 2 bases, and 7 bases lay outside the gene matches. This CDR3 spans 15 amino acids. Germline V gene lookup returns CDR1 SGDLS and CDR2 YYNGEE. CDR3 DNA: TGTGCCAGCAGCGTCGAGGGGACAGGGCTTGAGACCCAGTACTTC. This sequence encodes CASSVEGTGLETQYF.

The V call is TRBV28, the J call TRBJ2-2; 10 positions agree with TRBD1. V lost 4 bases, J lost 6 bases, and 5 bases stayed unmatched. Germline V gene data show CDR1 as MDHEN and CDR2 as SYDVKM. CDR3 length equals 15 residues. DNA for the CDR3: TGTGCCAGCAGTTGGGGACAGGGGTACGCCGGGGAGCTGTTTTTT. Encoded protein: CASSWGQGYAGELFF. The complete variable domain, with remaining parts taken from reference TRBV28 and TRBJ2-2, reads DVKVTQSSRYLVKRTGEKVFLECVQDMDHENMFWYRQDPGLGLRLIYFSYDVKMKEKGDIPEGYSVSREKKERFSLILESASTNQTSMYLCASSWGQGYAGELFFGEGSRLTVL.

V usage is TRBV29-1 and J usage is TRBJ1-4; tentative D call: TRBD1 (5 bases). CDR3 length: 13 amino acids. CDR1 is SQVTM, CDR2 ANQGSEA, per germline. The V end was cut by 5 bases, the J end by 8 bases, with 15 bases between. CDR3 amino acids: CSVWGGAGEKLFF. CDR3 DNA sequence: TGCAGCGTTTGGGGAGGGGCAGGGGAAAAACTGTTTTTT.

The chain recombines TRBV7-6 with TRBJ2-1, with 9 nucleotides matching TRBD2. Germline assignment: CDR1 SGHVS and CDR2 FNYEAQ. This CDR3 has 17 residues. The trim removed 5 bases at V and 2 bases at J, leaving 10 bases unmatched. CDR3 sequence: CASSTGLAQPPYNEQFF. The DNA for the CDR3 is TGTGCCAGCAGCACCGGACTAGCGCAGCCCCCCTACAATGAGCAGTTCTTC.

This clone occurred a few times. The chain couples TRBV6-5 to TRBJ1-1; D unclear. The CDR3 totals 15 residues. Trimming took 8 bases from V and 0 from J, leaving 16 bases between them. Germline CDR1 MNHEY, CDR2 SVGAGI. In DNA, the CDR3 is TGTGCCAGCCGATCGACAAGACGGGTGAACACTGAAGCTTTCTTT. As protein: CASRSTRRVNTEAFF.

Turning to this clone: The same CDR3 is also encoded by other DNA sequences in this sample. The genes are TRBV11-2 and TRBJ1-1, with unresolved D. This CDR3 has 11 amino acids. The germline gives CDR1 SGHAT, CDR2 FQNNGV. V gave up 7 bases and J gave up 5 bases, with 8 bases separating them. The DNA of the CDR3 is TGTGCCAGCATAGCGAGGACTGAAGCTTTCTTT. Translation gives CASIARTEAFF. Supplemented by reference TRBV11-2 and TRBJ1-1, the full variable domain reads EAGVAQSPRYKIIEKRQSVAFWCNPISGHATLYWYQQILGQGPKLLIQFQNNGVVDDSQLPKDRFSAERLKGVDSTLKIQPAKLEDSAVYLCASIARTEAFFGQGTRLTVV.

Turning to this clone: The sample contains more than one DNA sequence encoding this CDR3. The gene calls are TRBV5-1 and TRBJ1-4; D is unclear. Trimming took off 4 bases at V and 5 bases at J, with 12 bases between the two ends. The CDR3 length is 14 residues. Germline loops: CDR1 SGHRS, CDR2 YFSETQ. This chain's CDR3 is CASSLLGLNEKLFF. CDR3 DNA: TGCGCCAGCAGCCTTCTGGGGTTAAATGAAAAACTGTTTTTT.

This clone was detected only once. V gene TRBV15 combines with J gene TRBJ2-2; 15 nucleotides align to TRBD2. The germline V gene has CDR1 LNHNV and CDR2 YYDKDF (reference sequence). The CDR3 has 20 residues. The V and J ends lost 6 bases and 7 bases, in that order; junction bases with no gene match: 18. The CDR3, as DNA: TGTGCCACCAGAGGAGAGACACGGGGACTAGCGGGAGGAAGGGGCGGGGAGCTGTTTTTT. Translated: CATRGETRGLAGGRGGELFF. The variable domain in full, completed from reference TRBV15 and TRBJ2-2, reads DAMVIQNPRYQVTQFGKPVTLSCSQTLNHNVMYWYQQKSSQAPKLLFHYYDKDFNNEADTPDNFQSRRPNTSFCFLDIRSPGLGDTAMYLCATRGETRGLAGGRGGELFFGEGSRLTVL.

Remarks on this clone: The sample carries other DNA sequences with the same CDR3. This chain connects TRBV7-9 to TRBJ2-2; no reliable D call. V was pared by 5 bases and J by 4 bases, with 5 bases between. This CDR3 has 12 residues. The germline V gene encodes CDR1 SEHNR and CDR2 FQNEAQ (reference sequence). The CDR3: CASSPTTGELFF. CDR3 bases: TGTGCCAGCAGCCCCACCACCGGGGAGCTGTTTTTT.

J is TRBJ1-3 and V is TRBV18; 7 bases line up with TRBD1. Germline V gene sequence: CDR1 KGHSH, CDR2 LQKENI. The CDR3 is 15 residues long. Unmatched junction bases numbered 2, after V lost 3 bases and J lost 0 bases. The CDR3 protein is CASSPQGGSGNTIYF. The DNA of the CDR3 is TGTGCCAGCTCACCGCAGGGGGGCTCTGGAAACACCATATATTTT.

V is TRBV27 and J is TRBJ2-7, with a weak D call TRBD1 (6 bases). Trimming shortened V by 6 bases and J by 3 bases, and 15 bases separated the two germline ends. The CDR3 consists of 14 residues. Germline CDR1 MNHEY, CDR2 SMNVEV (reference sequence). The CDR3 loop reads CASSYRVVGYEQYF. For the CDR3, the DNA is TGTGCCAGCAGCTACAGGGTGGTGGGCTACGAGCAGTACTTC.

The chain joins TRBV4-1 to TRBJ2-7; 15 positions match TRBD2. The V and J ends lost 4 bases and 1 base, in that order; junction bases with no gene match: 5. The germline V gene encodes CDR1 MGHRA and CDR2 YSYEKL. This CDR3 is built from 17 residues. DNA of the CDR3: TGCGCCAGCAGCCCCCTGGGACTAGCGGGAGGATCCTACGAGCAGTACTTC. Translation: CASSPLGLAGGSYEQYF.

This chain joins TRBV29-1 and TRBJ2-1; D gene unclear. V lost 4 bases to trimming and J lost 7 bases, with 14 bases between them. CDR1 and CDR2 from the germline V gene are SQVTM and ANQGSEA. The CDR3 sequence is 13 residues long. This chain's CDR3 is CSVVGLMGNEQFF. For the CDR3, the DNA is TGCAGCGTTGTCGGGCTAATGGGGAATGAGCAGTTCTTC.

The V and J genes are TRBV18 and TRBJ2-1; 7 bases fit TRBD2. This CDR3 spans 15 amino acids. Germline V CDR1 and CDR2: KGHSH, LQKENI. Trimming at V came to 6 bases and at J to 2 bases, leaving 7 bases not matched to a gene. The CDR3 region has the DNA TGTGCCAGCTCCACCCCGGGAGGACCCTACAATGAGCAGTTCTTC. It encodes CASSTPGGPYNEQFF. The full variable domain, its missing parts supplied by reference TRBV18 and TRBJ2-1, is NAGVMQNPRHLVRRRGQEARLRCSPMKGHSHVYWYRQLPEEGLKFMVYLQKENIIDESGMPKERFSAEFPKEGPSILRIQQVVRGDSAAYFCASSTPGGPYNEQFFGPGTRLTVL.

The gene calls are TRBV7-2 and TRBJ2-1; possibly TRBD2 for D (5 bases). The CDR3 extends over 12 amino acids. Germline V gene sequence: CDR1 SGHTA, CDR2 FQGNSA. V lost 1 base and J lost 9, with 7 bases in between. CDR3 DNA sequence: TGTGCCAGCAGCTTAGGAGGGATTGAGCAGTTCTTC. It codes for CASSLGGIEQFF.

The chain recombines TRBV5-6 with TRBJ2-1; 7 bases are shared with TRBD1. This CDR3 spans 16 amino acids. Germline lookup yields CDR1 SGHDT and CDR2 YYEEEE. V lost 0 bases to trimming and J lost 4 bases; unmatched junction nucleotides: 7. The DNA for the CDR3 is TGTGCCAGCAGCTTGGAGGGGACAGTCCCGTACAATGAGCAGTTCTTC. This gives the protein CASSLEGTVPYNEQFF.

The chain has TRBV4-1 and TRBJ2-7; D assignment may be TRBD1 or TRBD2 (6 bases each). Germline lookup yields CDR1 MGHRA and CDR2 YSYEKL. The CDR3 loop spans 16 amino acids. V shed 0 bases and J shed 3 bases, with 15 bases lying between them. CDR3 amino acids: CASSQDWGGGGYEQYF. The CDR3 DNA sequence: TGCGCCAGCAGCCAAGATTGGGGCGGAGGGGGCTACGAGCAGTACTTC.

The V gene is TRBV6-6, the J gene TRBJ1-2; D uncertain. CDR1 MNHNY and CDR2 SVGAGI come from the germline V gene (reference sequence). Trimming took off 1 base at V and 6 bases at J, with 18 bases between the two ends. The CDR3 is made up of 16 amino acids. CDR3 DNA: TGTGCCAGCAGTTACTTGGTCGCCGATAGGGTAAATGGCTACACCTTC. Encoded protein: CASSYLVADRVNGYTF.

This CDR3 reads CASMKRVNEKLFF. CDR3 nucleotide sequence: TGTGCCAGCATGAAAAGGGTTAATGAAAAACTGTTTTTT. The V gene is TRBV21-1, the J gene TRBJ1-4. TRBV21-1 is listed as a pseudogene. The CDR3 has 13 amino acids.

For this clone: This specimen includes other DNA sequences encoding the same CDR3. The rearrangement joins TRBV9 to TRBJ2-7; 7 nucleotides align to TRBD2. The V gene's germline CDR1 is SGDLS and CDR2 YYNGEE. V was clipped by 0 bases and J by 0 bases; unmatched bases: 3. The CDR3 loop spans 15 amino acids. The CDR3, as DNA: TGTGCCAGCAGCGTAGGCGCGGGAGCCTCCTACGAGCAGTACTTC. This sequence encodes CASSVGAGASYEQYF.

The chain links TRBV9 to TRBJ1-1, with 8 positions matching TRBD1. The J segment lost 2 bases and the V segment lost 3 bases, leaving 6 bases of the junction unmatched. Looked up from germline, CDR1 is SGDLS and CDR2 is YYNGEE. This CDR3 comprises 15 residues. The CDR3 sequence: CASSDKSGGNTEAFF. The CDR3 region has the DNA TGTGCCAGCAGCGATAAGTCAGGGGGCAACACTGAAGCTTTCTTT.